Listed below are T cell receptor beta chains from one sample, sequenced in a study of cytomegalovirus exposure and HLA in healthy donors. Data came from immunoSEQ multiplex PCR; TCRdb stores just in-frame clones and leaves some out. Among 100,000 to 150,000 clones listed, about 8.5% were seen once. Sequences were obtained from PBMCs. Receptor source: a man aged 40-50 years in good health and CMV-seronegative. Both conserved end residues are part of each CDR3. Each record gives: J gene, D gene, V gene, clone size, CDR3 DNA, CDR3 protein. The D gene is left open where the match is weak. A row's size may be missing; if present it is once, few, many or a size class.

>TRBJ1-1|-|TRBV19|few
TGTGCCAGTAGTATGTATATTAGCACTGAAGCTTTCTTT
CASSMYISTEAFF
>TRBJ2-1|TRBD1|TRBV4-1|few
TGCGCCAGCAGCCCAACGACAGGGTACAATGAGCAGTTCTTC
CASSPTTGYNEQFF
>TRBJ2-5|TRBD2|TRBV4-1|few
TGCGCCAGCAGCCATTCCTGGGAGACTAGCAGGTACCAAGAGACCCAGTACTTC
CASSHSWETSRYQETQYF
>TRBJ1-6|-|TRBV27|few
TGTGCCAGCAGTGAGGAGGCCCGATATAATTCACCCCTCCACTTT
CASSEEARYNSPLHF
>TRBJ2-3|TRBD2|TRBV7-3|few
TGTGCCAGCAGCTGGGGAGCGGGGGGGCGGAGAGATACGCAGTATTTT
CASSWGAGGRRDTQYF
>TRBJ2-5|TRBD1|TRBV10-3|once
TGTGCCATCAGTGAGTCGACAGGGAGAAAAGGAGAGACCCAGTACTTC
CAISESTGRKGETQYF
>TRBJ2-2|-|TRBV15|-
TGTGCCACCAGTACAGGGCCCGGGGAGCTGTTTTTT
CATSTGPGELFF
>TRBJ1-2|TRBD1|TRBV7-2|-
TGTGCCAGCAGCCAGGGGACAGTTGATGGCTACACCTTC
CASSQGTVDGYTF
>TRBJ2-1|TRBD2|TRBV9|few
TGTGCCAGCAGCGTAATAAGCGGGGGATACAATGAGCAGTTCTTC
CASSVISGGYNEQFF
>TRBJ1-1|-|TRBV5-1|-
TGCGCCAGCAGCTGGTCGGGGGGCCTTGACACTGAAGCTTTCTTT
CASSWSGGLDTEAFF
>TRBJ2-3|-|TRBV9|few
TGTGCCAGCAGCCCAGGACAGCGACTGACCGCAGATACGCAGTATTTT
CASSPGQRLTADTQYF
>TRBJ2-6|TRBD2|TRBV28|-
TGTGCCAGCAGTCTAAACCCGCCTAGCGGGGAGGTATCTGGGGCCAACGTCCTGACTTTC
CASSLNPPSGEVSGANVLTF
>TRBJ1-4|-|TRBV7-9|few
TGTGCCAGCAGCTTAGAAACGACAGCCGGGTGGTGGGAAAAACTGTTTTTT
CASSLETTAGWWEKLFF
>TRBJ2-3|-|TRBV5-6|-
TGTGCCAGTCGTAAGACAGCAGATACGCAGTATTTT
CASRKTADTQYF
>TRBJ2-3|TRBD1|TRBV25-1|few
TGTGCCAGCAGTTCACAGGGGATTACGCAGTATTTT
CASSSQGITQYF
>TRBJ2-3|TRBD2|TRBV7-6|-
TGTGCCAGCAGCGACGGGGGGGCCAACACAGATACGCAGTATTTT
CASSDGGANTDTQYF
>TRBJ2-2|TRBD2|TRBV7-9|-
TGTGCCAGCAGCCCCCCGGGGGAGCGGGGGGCATACACCGGGGAGCTGTTTTTT
CASSPPGERGAYTGELFF
>TRBJ2-2|-|TRBV5-5|-
TGTGCCAGCAGCTCTCCACAGGGTACGAACACCGGGGAGCTGTTTTTT
CASSSPQGTNTGELFF
>TRBJ1-1|TRBD1|TRBV30|-
TGTGCCTGGCGCACAGGGGGAAACACTGAAGCTTTCTTT
CAWRTGGNTEAFF
>TRBJ1-6|-|TRBV9|-
TGTGCCAGCAGCGTAAGGGAAGGAGGGCCCCTCCACTTT
CASSVREGGPLHF
>TRBJ1-1|-|TRBV7-6|-
TGTGCCAGCACCCGACAGCCGAACACTGAAGCTTTCTTT
CASTRQPNTEAFF
>TRBJ1-1|-|TRBV6-1|-
TGTGCCAGCAGCCTAACAGGGAGCAGTCACACTGAAGCTTTCTTT
CASSLTGSSHTEAFF
>TRBJ2-5|TRBD1|TRBV15|few
TGTGCCACCAGCAGAGAAAGACGCATCCGGGACAGGCGGGAGACCCAGTACTTC
CATSRERRIRDRRETQYF
>TRBJ1-2|TRBD1|TRBV7-2|few
TGTGCCAGCAGCCCAAGACAGGGCCTAGACTATGGCTACACCTTC
CASSPRQGLDYGYTF
>TRBJ2-5|TRBD1|TRBV7-7|-
TGTGCCAGCAGCTTTGACAGGGGTGGCGAGACCCAGTACTTC
CASSFDRGGETQYF
>TRBJ2-7|TRBD1|TRBV7-7|-
TGTGCCAGCAGCTTTGGGACAGGGGGATCCTACGAGCAGTACTTC
CASSFGTGGSYEQYF
>TRBJ1-4|-|TRBV6-1|-
TGTGCCAGCAGGGGTACAGGAGGGCGTCTTGAAAAACTGTTTTTT
CASRGTGGRLEKLFF
>TRBJ2-7|TRBD1|TRBV4-1|-
TGCGCCAGCAGCATTCCGGGACAGGGACCTAGGGAGCAGTACTTC
CASSIPGQGPREQYF
>TRBJ1-1|-|TRBV30|-
TGTGCCTGGAGCTGGGGAGGGGCCGAAAACACTGAAGCTTTCTTT
CAWSWGGAENTEAFF
>TRBJ1-3|-|TRBV6-5|once
TGTGCCAGCAGTTCCGGCCGGGGTGGGAACGCCATATATTTT
CASSSGRGGNAIYF
>TRBJ2-1|-|TRBV25-1|few
TGTGCCAGCAGAAATAGACACCCCTACAATGAGCAGTTCTTC
CASRNRHPYNEQFF
>TRBJ2-7|-|TRBV4-1|-
TGCGCCAGCAGCCCGGGACAACGGGCCCTCGAGCAGTACTTC
CASSPGQRALEQYF
>TRBJ2-1|-|TRBV6-5|-
TGTGCCAGCAGCCCCCGGAGGGATGAGCAGTTCTTC
CASSPRRDEQFF
>TRBJ2-7|TRBD2|TRBV6-5|-
TGTGCCAGCAGTTACGGGACTAGCGGGGGTACCTACGAGCAGTACTTC
CASSYGTSGGTYEQYF
>TRBJ2-3|-|TRBV9|few
TGTGCCAGCAGCGTAGGGGCCACAGATACGCAGTATTTT
CASSVGATDTQYF
>TRBJ1-2|-|TRBV27|-
TGTGCCAGCAGTTTACTCCCCGGGGCGGAGGGAGGCTACACCTTC
CASSLLPGAEGGYTF
>TRBJ2-3|-|TRBV7-9|-
TGTGCCGTAACGGGTGCAGATACGCAGTATTTT
CAVTGADTQYF
>TRBJ1-1|-|TRBV7-6|-
TGTGCCAGCAGTCTCACAGGGAGCACTGAAGCTTTCTTT
CASSLTGSTEAFF
>TRBJ1-5|-|TRBV28|once
TGTGCCAGCAGTTTATCTAGCATTGGACAGCCCCAGCATTTT
CASSLSSIGQPQHF
>TRBJ2-5|-|TRBV7-2|few
TGTGCCAGCAGCTCACAGGGAGGGGAGGAGACCCAGTACTTC
CASSSQGGEETQYF
>TRBJ1-5|-|TRBV19|-
TGTGCCAGTAGTATGGACAGTGGCAATCAGCCCCAGCATTTT
CASSMDSGNQPQHF
>TRBJ2-4|-|TRBV5-6|few
TGTGCCAGCAGCTCCTTAGGGGGGGTCGACAAAAACATTCAGTACTTC
CASSSLGGVDKNIQYF
>TRBJ2-7|-|TRBV6-5|-
TGTGCCAGCAGTTACTCGGGGGGAGAAGGCTACGAGCAGTACTTC
CASSYSGGEGYEQYF
>TRBJ2-2|-|TRBV5-1|few
TGCGCCAGCAGCTTCGGGGCAGGGGCGAACACCGGGGAGCTGTTTTTT
CASSFGAGANTGELFF
>TRBJ1-1|TRBD1|TRBV9|-
TGTGCCAGCAGCGGGAGACAGGGGGCCATTACTGAAGCTTTCTTT
CASSGRQGAITEAFF
>TRBJ1-6|-|TRBV9|few
TGTGCCAGCAGCGTAGGACAGGATAATTCACCCCTCCACTTT
CASSVGQDNSPLHF
>TRBJ2-1|TRBD2|TRBV19|few
TGTGCCAGTAGTCGTGCCGGGGGGGGCTACAATGAGCAGTTCTTC
CASSRAGGGYNEQFF
>TRBJ2-3|-|TRBV2|few
TGTGCCAGCAGCGCTATGCCTAGCACAGATACGCAGTATTTT
CASSAMPSTDTQYF
>TRBJ1-5|-|TRBV9|-
TGTGCCAGCAGCGTGGAGGGAGTGGGGAATCAGCCCCAGCATTTT
CASSVEGVGNQPQHF
>TRBJ2-7|TRBD1|TRBV10-3|few
TGTGCCATCAGGCCGGGGACAGGGGTCGGCGAGCAGTACTTC
CAIRPGTGVGEQYF
>TRBJ1-1|-|TRBV18|-
TGTGCCAGCTCAAGTCGAAGCGGTGAGGAGAACACTGAAGCTTTCTTT
CASSSRSGEENTEAFF
>TRBJ1-1|-|TRBV19|-
TGTGCCAGTATGGCCAGGGGTAATTGGAATGACACTAAAGCTTTCTTT
CASMARGNWNDTKAFF
>TRBJ2-7|TRBD2|TRBV5-1|few
TGCGCCAGCAGCCCCGGGACTAGGGGTGAGCAGTACTTC
CASSPGTRGEQYF
>TRBJ1-1|-|TRBV18|-
TGTGCCAGCTCACCGTCCGGGACAATGAACACTGAAGCTTTCTTT
CASSPSGTMNTEAFF
>TRBJ2-1|-|TRBV11-2|-
TGTGCCAGCAGCATCCAGGGCGATGAGCAGTTCTTC
CASSIQGDEQFF
>TRBJ1-1|-|TRBV6-1|few
TGTGCCAGCAGTGGTCCGGAACACCGCGGCACTGAAGCTTTCTTT
CASSGPEHRGTEAFF
>TRBJ1-5|TRBD1|TRBV28|-
TGTGCCAGCAGTCAAAGGACAGGTATTAATCAGCCCCAGCATTTT
CASSQRTGINQPQHF
>TRBJ1-5|-|TRBV19|few
TGTGCCAGTAGTATAGGACAGGTTAGGGGCAATCAGCCCCAGCATTTT
CASSIGQVRGNQPQHF
>TRBJ1-4|TRBD1|TRBV19|few
TGTGCCAGTAGTATTCAGGGACAGGGTGTGGAAAAACTGTTTTTT
CASSIQGQGVEKLFF
>TRBJ2-7|TRBD2|TRBV4-2|few
TGTGCCAGCAGCCAAGTTTCGCGGGGGGAAAGAGAGCAGTACTTC
CASSQVSRGEREQYF